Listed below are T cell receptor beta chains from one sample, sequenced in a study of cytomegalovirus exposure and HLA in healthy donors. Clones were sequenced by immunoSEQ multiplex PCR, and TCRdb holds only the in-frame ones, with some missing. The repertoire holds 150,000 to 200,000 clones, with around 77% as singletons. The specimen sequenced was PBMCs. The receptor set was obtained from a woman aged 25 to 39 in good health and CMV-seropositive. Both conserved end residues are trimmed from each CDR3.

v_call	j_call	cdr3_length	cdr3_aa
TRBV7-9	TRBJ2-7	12	ASSLGDSYYEQY
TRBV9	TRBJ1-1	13	ASSVGGIGGTEAF
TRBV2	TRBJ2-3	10	ASSREADTQY
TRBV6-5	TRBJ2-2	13	ASSYGWTSTGELF
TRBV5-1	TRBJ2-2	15	ASSLWHGTSTTGELF
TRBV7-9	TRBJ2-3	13	ASSLGQDHTDTQY
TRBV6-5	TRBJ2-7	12	ASSYGEALYEQY
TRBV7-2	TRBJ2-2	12	ASSLILGAGELF
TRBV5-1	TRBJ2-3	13	ASSRTGDATDTQY
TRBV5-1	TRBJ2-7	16	ASSSAGTSGSLSYEQY
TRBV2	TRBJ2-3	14	ASSPATRGTTDTQY
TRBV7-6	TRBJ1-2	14	ASSPLTGRAFYGYT
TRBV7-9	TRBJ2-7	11	ASSWGFWAEQY